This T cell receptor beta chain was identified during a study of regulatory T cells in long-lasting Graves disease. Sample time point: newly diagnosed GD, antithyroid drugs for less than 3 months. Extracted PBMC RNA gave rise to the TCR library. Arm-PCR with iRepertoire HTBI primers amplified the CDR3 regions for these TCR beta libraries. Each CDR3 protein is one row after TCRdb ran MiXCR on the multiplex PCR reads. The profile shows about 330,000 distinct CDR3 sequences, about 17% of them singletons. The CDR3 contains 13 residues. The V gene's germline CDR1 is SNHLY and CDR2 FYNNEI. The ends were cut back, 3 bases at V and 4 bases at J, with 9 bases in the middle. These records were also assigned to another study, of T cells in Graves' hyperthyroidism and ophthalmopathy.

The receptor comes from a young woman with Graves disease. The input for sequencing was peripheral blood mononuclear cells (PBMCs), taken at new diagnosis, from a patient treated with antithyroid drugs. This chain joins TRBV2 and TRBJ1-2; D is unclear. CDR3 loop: CASSEAEGYGYTF. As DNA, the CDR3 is TGTGCCAGCAGTGAGGCGGAGGGCTATGGCTACACCTTC.